A selection of T cell receptor beta chains follows, all from one sample in a study of CD8 T cells in ankylosing spondylitis. A single record per CDR3 protein comes from TCRdb applying MiXCR to the 5' RACE reads. This table has fewer than 180,000 distinct CDR3 sequences, under 55% appearing once. The source material was synovial fluid, either unsorted or a sorted T cell fraction (not recorded which). These receptors all come from a male donor with ankylosing spondylitis. The CDR3 runs from the conserved cysteine through the conserved F or W. The D gene is left open where the match is weak. Rows may omit the clone size; those that give it use once, few, many or a size class.

J	size	V	D	DNA	CDR3
TRBJ2-7	NA	TRBV11-1	TRBD2	TGTGCCAGCACCCGAGGAGTCGACAGCGGGAGGCCAGCCCCCTACGAGCAGTACTTC	CASTRGVDSGRPAPYEQYF
TRBJ1-2	NA	TRBV7-9	NA	TGTGCCAGCACCACTTTTACCACCCACGAAGGCTACACCTTC	CASTTFTTHEGYTF
TRBJ2-7	NA	TRBV6-1	NA	TGTGCCAGCAGTGCGACCCAAAGCTACGAGCAGTACTTC	CASSATQSYEQYF
TRBJ2-7	NA	TRBV10-3	NA	TGTGCCATTTCCGACGATTCTTACGAGCAGTACTTC	CAISDDSYEQYF
TRBJ1-3	NA	TRBV4-2	TRBD1	TGTGCCAGCAGCACGGGAAAGACATTGACAGGGACCTTCCCTGGAAACACCATATATTTT	CASSTGKTLTGTFPGNTIYF
TRBJ1-2	few	TRBV12-3/TRBV12-4	NA	TGTGCCAGCAGTTTCGACAGCAACTATGGCTACACCTTC	CASSFDSNYGYTF
TRBJ2-7	few	TRBV6-2/TRBV6-3	NA	TGTGCCAGCAGCCCACAGGGCCCCCATGACGAGCAGTACTTC	CASSPQGPHDEQYF
TRBJ2-7	NA	TRBV28	TRBD2	TGTGCCAGCAGTCCTAGCGGGTATTACGAGCAGTACTTC	CASSPSGYYEQYF
TRBJ2-7	NA	TRBV6-2/TRBV6-3	NA	TGTGCCAGCAGCTGGGACTTCCACTACGAGCAGTACTTC	CASSWDFHYEQYF
TRBJ1-1	few	TRBV27	TRBD1	TGTGCCAGCACCCTCAGGGGGCCGGACACTGAAGCTTTCTTT	CASTLRGPDTEAFF
TRBJ2-7	NA	TRBV12-3/TRBV12-4	NA	TGTGCCAGCAGTTTGCAACAGATTACCACCTACGAGCAGTACTTC	CASSLQQITTYEQYF